Following are 25 T cell receptor beta chains from one sample sequenced in a study of immune characteristics of hereditary and idiopathic chronic pancreatitis. Patients having total pancreatectomy with islet autotransplantation provided the chronic pancreatitis pancreas tissue. Here immunoSEQ multiplex PCR was the method, and the copy in TCRdb shows in-frame clones only, minus some. The table lists 11,000 to 15,000 clones, about 73% of them singletons, with approximately 15% in the top ten. Sequencing was done on a sample of pancreas tissue with hereditary chronic pancreatitis. These receptors came from a human donor with chronic pancreatitis.

J is TRBJ2-1 and V is TRBV5-1, with 15 bases lining up with TRBD2. CDR1 is SGHRS and CDR2 is YFSETQ in the germline V gene. The junction had 7 bases not matched to a gene; V was cut back by 3 bases and J by 12 bases. This CDR3 comprises 15 residues. The CDR3 DNA is TGCGCCAGCAGCTCCGGGACTAGCGGGGGGTTGGGGCAGTTCTTC. Translation gives CASSSGTSGGLGQFF.

The chain uses TRBV20-1 and TRBJ1-5, with a weak D call TRBD1 (5 bases). Germline values: CDR1 DFQATT, CDR2 SNEGSKA (reference sequence). The germline V and J ends were trimmed by 6 bases and 15 bases, with 18 bases remaining between them. This CDR3 region has 11 residues. The CDR3 coding sequence is TGCAGTGCCAACGCCGGGACGGGGAGGCATTTT. Translation: CSANAGTGRHF.

This rearrangement joins TRBV15 to TRBJ2-2; D tentatively reads TRBD1 or TRBD2 (5 bases each). This CDR3 has 15 residues. The V end lost 3 bases, the J end lost 4 bases, and 12 bases lay between the germline ends. The germline CDR1 and CDR2 sequences are LNHNV and YYDKDF (reference sequence). The CDR3 loop is CATSRGDALTGELFF. CDR3 nucleotide sequence: TGTGCCACCAGCAGGGGGGACGCCCTCACCGGGGAGCTGTTTTTT.

This chain connects TRBV10-3 to TRBJ2-1; 11 positions match TRBD2. Germline values: CDR1 ENHRY, CDR2 SYGVKD. The CDR3 contains 16 residues. The V segment lost 0 bases and the J segment 7 bases; nucleotides outside the gene matches: 5. The CDR3 DNA reads as TGTGCCATCAGTGAGTCTCTAGCGGGGGGTACAAATGAGCAGTTCTTC. As protein: CAISESLAGGTNEQFF.

J is TRBJ2-5 and V is TRBV28; 9 nucleotides match TRBD1. The V segment lost 4 bases and the J segment 3 bases; nucleotides outside the gene matches: 6. This CDR3 region has 15 residues. Germline CDR1 reads MDHEN; CDR2 reads SYDVKM. The CDR3 region has the DNA TGTGCCAGCAGTTCGGTGGGACAGGGAGAAGAGACCCAGTACTTC. Amino acid sequence: CASSSVGQGEETQYF.

The chain links TRBV7-9 to TRBJ2-3; D gene unclear. The V and J ends lost 3 bases and 1 base respectively, with 17 bases between them. Germline CDR1 and CDR2: SEHNR and FQNEAQ (reference sequence). This CDR3 comprises 17 residues. CDR3 residues: CASSFSGGRGGTDTQYF. DNA for the CDR3: TGTGCCAGCAGCTTCTCGGGCGGCCGCGGCGGCACAGATACGCAGTATTTT.

The rearrangement uses TRBV24-1 and TRBJ2-2; tentative D call: TRBD2 (7 bases). The CDR3 consists of 15 residues. V was clipped by 10 bases and J by 3 bases, with 17 bases between them. CDR1 and CDR2 (germline): KGHDR, SFDVKD. The CDR3 is CATSVQGRDTGELFF. The CDR3 DNA is TGTGCCACATCAGTCCAGGGGAGGGACACCGGGGAGCTGTTTTTT.

This chain links TRBV5-1 with TRBJ2-1; D is perhaps TRBD1 (5 bases). The CDR3 is 15 residues long. Trimming cost V 6 bases and J 4 bases, with 17 bases left between them. Germline lookup yields CDR1 SGHRS and CDR2 YFSETQ. CDR3 bases: TGCGCCAGCAAGTTACAGGCGGACGGGTACAATGAGCAGTTCTTC. Its translation is CASKLQADGYNEQFF.

V usage is TRBV5-4 and J usage is TRBJ1-4, with D uncertain. The germline V gene has CDR1 SGHNT and CDR2 YYREEE (reference sequence). Trimming removed 4 bases at V and 8 bases at J, with 15 bases between. The CDR3 has 14 residues. The CDR3 loop reads CASSHGGGVEKLFF. For the CDR3, the DNA is TGTGCCAGCAGCCACGGAGGCGGGGTCGAAAAACTGTTTTTT.

The chain has TRBV12-3 or TRBV12-4 and TRBJ2-3; perhaps TRBD2 as D (7 bases). V shed 6 bases and J shed 6 bases, with 13 bases lying between them. The length of the CDR3 is 13 residues. Written as DNA, the CDR3 is TGTGCCAGCAGCTCCGGGGGGCAGGATACGCAGTATTTT. Translation: CASSSGGQDTQYF.

The V call is TRBV28, the J call TRBJ2-7; 10 nucleotides align to TRBD2. Germline V gene data show CDR1 as MDHEN and CDR2 as SYDVKM. With V trimmed by 7 bases and J by 7 bases, 13 bases remained unmatched. CDR3 length: 15 residues. The CDR3 sequence is CASKGLAGESEEQYF. The CDR3 DNA reads as TGTGCCAGCAAGGGCCTAGCGGGAGAGTCAGAGGAGCAGTACTTC.

J is TRBJ2-1 and V is TRBV6-1, with 8 bases identical to TRBD2. V dropped 5 bases and J dropped 10; count of bases not matched to a gene: 13. The CDR3 covers 15 residues. Germline V gives CDR1 MNHNS, CDR2 SASEGT. CDR3 in DNA: TGTGCCAGCAGTCAACGGGGGGGCGCGGTATCAGAGCAGTTCTTC. Translation gives CASSQRGGAVSEQFF.

V usage is TRBV28 and J usage is TRBJ2-7, with D maybe TRBD1 (5 bases). The V gene's germline CDR1 is MDHEN and CDR2 SYDVKM. The CDR3 has 16 residues. Trimming took 6 bases from V and 6 from J, leaving 24 bases between them. The DNA for the CDR3 is TGTGCCAGCAGAAACCTGCTGGCAGGGTCGATGGTCGAGCAGTACTTC. Protein: CASRNLLAGSMVEQYF.

Written as DNA, the CDR3 is TGTGCCAGCAGTGAAAGATTGGGGGGGCTGACAGGGTTCTACGAGCAGTACTTC. This encodes CASSERLGGLTGFYEQYF. The chain is built from TRBV6-1 and TRBJ2-7; D might be TRBD1 or TRBD2, each matching 7 bases. The V end was cut by 2 bases, the J end by 3 bases, with 23 bases between. This CDR3 contains 18 residues. CDR1 MNHNS and CDR2 SASEGT come from the germline V gene.

CDR3 amino acids: CASSEQGTAYEQYF. Written as DNA, the CDR3 is TGTGCCAGCAGTGAGCAGGGAACCGCCTACGAGCAGTACTTC. The chain combines TRBV6-1 with TRBJ2-7, with D possibly being TRBD1 (5 bases). V lost 3 bases and J 2 bases, leaving 11 bases between the germline ends. The CDR3 is made up of 14 amino acids. Germline V gene sequence: CDR1 MNHNS, CDR2 SASEGT.

This clone has only a few counts. The chain is built from TRBV18 and TRBJ2-7; TRBD2 agrees at 15 bases. Germline assignment: CDR1 KGHSH and CDR2 LQKENI. The J segment lost 4 bases and the V segment lost 6 bases, leaving 4 bases of the junction unmatched. The CDR3 runs to 15 residues. CDR3 sequence: CASSSGTSGRYEQYF. CDR3 coding DNA: TGTGCCAGCTCCTCCGGGACTAGCGGGAGGTACGAGCAGTACTTC. The entire variable domain, with the rest obtained from reference TRBV18 and TRBJ2-7, is as follows: NAGVMQNPRHLVRRRGQEARLRCSPMKGHSHVYWYRQLPEEGLKFMVYLQKENIIDESGMPKERFSAEFPKEGPSILRIQQVVRGDSAAYFCASSSGTSGRYEQYFGPGTRLTVT.

As DNA, the CDR3 is TGTGCCAGCAGCGTAGGGGGTACCTCTGGAAACACCATATATTTT. Residues: CASSVGGTSGNTIYF. The chain links TRBV9 to TRBJ1-3; D gene ambiguous. This CDR3 is built from 15 residues. CDR1 and CDR2 (germline): SGDLS, YYNGEE. The V end lost 0 bases, the J end lost 0 bases, and 7 bases lay between the germline ends.

As DNA, the CDR3 is TGTGCCAGCAGCTCCCGGGAGGATAATGAGCAGTTCTTC. Translation gives CASSSREDNEQFF. The chain joins TRBV9 to TRBJ2-1; 7 positions match TRBD2. Per germline, CDR1 SGDLS and CDR2 YYNGEE. V lost 4 bases, J lost 7 bases, and 5 bases stayed unmatched. CDR3 length: 13 amino acids.

J is TRBJ1-1 and V is TRBV14; D is undetermined. CDR1 SGHDN and CDR2 FVKESK come from the germline V gene. V dropped 1 base and J dropped 3 bases, with 18 bases sitting between them. The CDR3 consists of 17 residues. CDR3: CASSQGRVGRWDTEAFF. The DNA for the CDR3 is TGTGCCAGCAGCCAAGGTCGGGTAGGACGTTGGGACACTGAAGCTTTCTTT.

V usage is TRBV2 and J usage is TRBJ2-7; D gene uncertain. In germline, CDR1 is SNHLY, CDR2 FYNNEI. The CDR3 length is 11 residues. The V and J ends lost 7 bases and 7 bases respectively, with 11 bases between them. The CDR3 reads CASIRVWEQYF. The CDR3 region has the DNA TGTGCCAGCATTAGGGTCTGGGAGCAGTACTTC.

The genes are TRBV28 and TRBJ1-5; D possibly corresponds to TRBD1 (6 bases). Germline assignment: CDR1 MDHEN and CDR2 SYDVKM. The CDR3 is 15 residues long. V was trimmed by 5 bases and J by 2 bases, leaving 13 bases between them. Here the CDR3 reads CASSKPGGGNQPQHF. DNA for the CDR3: TGTGCCAGCAGTAAACCGGGGGGCGGCAATCAGCCCCAGCATTTT.

The chain couples TRBV7-9 to TRBJ2-1, with 7 bases aligning to TRBD2. Trimming at V came to 4 bases and at J to 4 bases, leaving 13 bases not matched to a gene. The CDR3 is made up of 17 amino acids. The V gene's germline CDR1 is SEHNR and CDR2 FQNEAQ (reference sequence). The CDR3 coding sequence is TGTGCCAGCAGCTCAAGGGCGGGAGCCCGGATTTACAATGAGCAGTTCTTC. The encoded protein is CASSSRAGARIYNEQFF.

The chain is built from TRBV7-2 and TRBJ1-2; unclear D gene. The V end lost 2 bases, the J end lost 7 bases, and 14 bases lay between the germline ends. CDR3 length: 14 amino acids. Germline V gene data show CDR1 as SGHTA and CDR2 as FQGNSA. CDR3 sequence (DNA): TGTGCCAGCAGCTTAAGCTTCGTGGAAAGTGGCTACACCTTC. Translated: CASSLSFVESGYTF.

The chain carries TRBV28 and TRBJ1-1; no clear D gene. The germline V gene has CDR1 MDHEN and CDR2 SYDVKM. The CDR3 is 13 amino acids. The V end lost 2 bases, the J end lost 2 bases, and 6 bases lay between the germline ends. The CDR3 nucleotides read TGTGCCAGCAGTTTAGTACATAACACTGAAGCTTTCTTT. Residues: CASSLVHNTEAFF.

The chain recombines TRBV28 with TRBJ2-2; D gene unclear. CDR3 size: 13 residues. Deletions cut 8 bases from V and 4 bases from J, with 11 bases between. Germline V lookup: CDR1 MDHEN, CDR2 SYDVKM. CDR3 nucleotides: TGTGCCAGCTGGGAATCTCTCACCGGGGAGCTGTTTTTT. Protein: CASWESLTGELFF.